Shown below are 8 T cell receptor beta chains from a single sample sequenced in a study of T cells in Graves' hyperthyroidism and ophthalmopathy. RNA transcripts served as the template for amplifying TCR beta CDR3 regions. The TCR CDR3 was amplified in a first-round RT-PCR using the HTBI primer set. Using its own MiXCR run on the multiplex PCR reads, TCRdb lists one record per CDR3 protein. The sample records some 440,000 distinct CDR3 sequences, approximately 14% being singletons. Sequencing was performed on blood. The receptors stem from a woman under 30 with Graves' hyperthyroidism.

The J gene is TRBJ1-2, the V gene TRBV7-9; perhaps TRBD1 as D (5 bases). CDR3 length: 17 amino acids. Between the trimmed V and J ends, which lost 5 bases and 0 bases, there was a span of 19 bases. Germline loops: CDR1 SEHNR, CDR2 FQNEAQ (reference sequence). CDR3 bases: TGTGCCAGCAGCCCCAAGGCAGGGAGGGGAGCTAACTATGGCTACACCTTC. Translating it yields CASSPKAGRGANYGYTF.

This clonotype occurred many times. The V call is TRBV20-1, the J call TRBJ2-3, with D unclear. The CDR3 runs 13 residues. The V gene lost 2 bases and the J gene lost 2 bases, with 8 bases spanning the gap. Germline V CDR1 and CDR2: DFQATT, SNEGSKA (reference sequence). The CDR3 sequence is CSARHDLTDTQYF. CDR3 coding DNA: TGCAGTGCTAGACACGACCTCACAGATACGCAGTATTTT.

This clonotype was counted only a few times. The J gene is TRBJ2-7, the V gene TRBV6-4, with no clear D. This CDR3 comprises 13 residues. Germline V CDR1 and CDR2: MRHNA, SNTAGT. Trimming removed 8 bases at V and 1 base at J, with 12 bases between. The CDR3 bases are TGTGCCAGCTATTGGTGGGATTCCTACGAGCAGTACTTC. It is translated as CASYWWDSYEQYF.

This clonotype was observed many times. V gene TRBV15 combines with J gene TRBJ2-3; TRBD2 agrees at 7 bases. V shed 3 bases, J shed 2 bases, and the junction held 14 bases outside the gene matches. This CDR3 region has 18 residues. CDR1 is LNHNV, CDR2 YYDKDF, per germline (reference sequence). The DNA for the CDR3 is TGTGCCACCAGCAGTCTGATAGGAGCTAGCGGACACACAGATACGCAGTATTTT. It is translated as CATSSLIGASGHTDTQYF.

The rearrangement uses TRBV29-1 and TRBJ2-7; D may correspond to TRBD1 or TRBD2 (6 bases each). Trimming took off 4 bases at V and 7 bases at J, with 11 bases between the two ends. CDR1 and CDR2 (germline): SQVTM, ANQGSEA. CDR3 length: 11 residues. CDR3 bases: TGCAGCGTTGGAGGGGGGTCGGAGCAGTACTTC. As protein: CSVGGGSEQYF.

This clonotype showed up many times. The chain has TRBV28 and TRBJ1-2; D is unresolved. Germline V gene data show CDR1 as MDHEN and CDR2 as SYDVKM. The CDR3 totals 13 residues. Trimming took 10 bases from V and 4 from J, leaving 16 bases between them. In DNA, the CDR3 is TGTGCCACCTTCGTTGGTGAGGGCTATGGCTACACCTTC. This translates into CATFVGEGYGYTF.

For this clonotype: A much bigger clone sits one base away, suggesting this may be a read error. The chain combines TRBV12-3 or TRBV12-4 with TRBJ2-4; the D gene is possibly TRBD1 (6 bases). V shed 1 base and J shed 9 bases, with 10 bases lying between them. CDR3 length equals 13 residues. CDR3 bases: TGTGCCAGCAGTTTAGACAGGGCCGGCATTCAGTACTTC. Amino acids: CASSLDRAGIQYF.

This clonotype was observed at least ten times. This chain joins TRBV2 and TRBJ2-5; D is possibly TRBD2 (6 bases). The CDR3 has 15 residues. V was trimmed by 1 base and J by 2 bases, leaving 11 bases between them. Germline CDR1 reads SNHLY; CDR2 reads FYNNEI. This CDR3 reads CASSEEVAAQETQYF. For the CDR3, the DNA is TGTGCCAGCAGTGAAGAGGTAGCGGCACAAGAGACCCAGTACTTC.